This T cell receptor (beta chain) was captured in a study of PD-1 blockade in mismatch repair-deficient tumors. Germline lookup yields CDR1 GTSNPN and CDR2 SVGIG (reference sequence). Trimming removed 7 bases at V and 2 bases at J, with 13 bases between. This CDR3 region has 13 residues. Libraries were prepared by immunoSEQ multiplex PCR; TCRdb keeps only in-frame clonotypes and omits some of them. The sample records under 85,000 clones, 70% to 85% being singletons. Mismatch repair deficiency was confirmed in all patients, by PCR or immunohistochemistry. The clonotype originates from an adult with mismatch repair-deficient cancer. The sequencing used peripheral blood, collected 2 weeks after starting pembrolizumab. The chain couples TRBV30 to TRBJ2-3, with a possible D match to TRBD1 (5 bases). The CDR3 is CAYRFTDTDTQYF. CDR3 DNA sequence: TGTGCCTACAGGTTTACCGACACAGATACGCAGTATTTT.